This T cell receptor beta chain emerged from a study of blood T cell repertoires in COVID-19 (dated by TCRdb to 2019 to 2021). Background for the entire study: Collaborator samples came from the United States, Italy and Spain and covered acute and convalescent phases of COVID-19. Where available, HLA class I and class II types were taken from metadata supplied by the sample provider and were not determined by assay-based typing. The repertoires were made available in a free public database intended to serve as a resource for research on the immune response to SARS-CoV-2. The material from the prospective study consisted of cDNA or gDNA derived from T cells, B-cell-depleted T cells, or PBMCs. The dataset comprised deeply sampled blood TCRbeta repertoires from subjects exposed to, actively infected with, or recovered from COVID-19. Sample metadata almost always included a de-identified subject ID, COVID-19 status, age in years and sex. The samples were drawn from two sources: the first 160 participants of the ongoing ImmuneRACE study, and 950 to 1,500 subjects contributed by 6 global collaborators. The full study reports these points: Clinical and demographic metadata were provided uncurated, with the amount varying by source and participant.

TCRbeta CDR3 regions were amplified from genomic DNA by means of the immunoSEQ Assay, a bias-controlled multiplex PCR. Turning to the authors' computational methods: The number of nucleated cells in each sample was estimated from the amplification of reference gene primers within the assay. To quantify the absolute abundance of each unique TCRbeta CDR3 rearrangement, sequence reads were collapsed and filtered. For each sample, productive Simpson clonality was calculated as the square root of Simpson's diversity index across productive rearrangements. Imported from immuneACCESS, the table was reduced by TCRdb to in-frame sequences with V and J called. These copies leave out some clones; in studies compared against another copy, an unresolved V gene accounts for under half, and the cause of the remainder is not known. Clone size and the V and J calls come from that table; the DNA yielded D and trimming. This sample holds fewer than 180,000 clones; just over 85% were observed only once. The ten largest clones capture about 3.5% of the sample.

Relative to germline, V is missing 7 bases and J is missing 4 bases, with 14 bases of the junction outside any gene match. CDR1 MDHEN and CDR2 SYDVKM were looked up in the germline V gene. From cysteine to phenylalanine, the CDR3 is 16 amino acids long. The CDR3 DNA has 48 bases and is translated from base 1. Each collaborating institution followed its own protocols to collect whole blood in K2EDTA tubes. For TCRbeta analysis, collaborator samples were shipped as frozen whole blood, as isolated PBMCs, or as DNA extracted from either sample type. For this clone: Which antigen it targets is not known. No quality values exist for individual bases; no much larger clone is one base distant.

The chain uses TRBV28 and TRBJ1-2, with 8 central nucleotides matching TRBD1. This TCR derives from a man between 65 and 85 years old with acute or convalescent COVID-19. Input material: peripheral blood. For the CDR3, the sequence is CASTSPSGQAPYGYTF. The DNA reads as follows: TGTGCCAGCACCTCTCCCTCGGGACAGGCCCCCTATGGCTACACCTTC.